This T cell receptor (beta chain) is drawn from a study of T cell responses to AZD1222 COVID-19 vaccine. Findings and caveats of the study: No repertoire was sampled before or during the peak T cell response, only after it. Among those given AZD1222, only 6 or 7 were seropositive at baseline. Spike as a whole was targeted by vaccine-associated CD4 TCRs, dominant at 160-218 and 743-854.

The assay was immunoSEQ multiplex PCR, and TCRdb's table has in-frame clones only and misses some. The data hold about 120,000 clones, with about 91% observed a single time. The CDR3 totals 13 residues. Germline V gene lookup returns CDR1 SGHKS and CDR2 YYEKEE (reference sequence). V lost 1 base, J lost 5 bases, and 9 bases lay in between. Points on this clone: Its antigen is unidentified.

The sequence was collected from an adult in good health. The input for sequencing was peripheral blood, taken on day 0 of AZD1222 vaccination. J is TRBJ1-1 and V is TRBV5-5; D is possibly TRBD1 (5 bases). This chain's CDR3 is CASSLRGGTEAFF. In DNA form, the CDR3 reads TGTGCCAGCAGCTTGAGGGGAGGGACTGAAGCTTTCTTT.